Many counts were recorded for the clone carrying this T cell receptor (beta chain). The source of the sample is a study of early T cells in non-severe SARS-CoV-2 infection. At the level of the study: Bulk RNA isolated from unsorted whole blood underwent sequencing; chains were not paired.

The V gene lost 4 bases and the J gene lost 5 bases, with 16 bases spanning the gap. The CDR3 is 15 amino acids. Germline V gene sequence: CDR1 SGDLS, CDR2 YYNGEE. Unique molecular identifiers (one per individual cDNA molecule) were attached. MiXCR, applied by TCRdb to the 5' RACE reads, yields one record per CDR3 protein. The data hold more than 65,000 distinct CDR3 sequences, with about an eighth observed a single time. The sequence was obtained from an adult who was a healthcare worker with PCR-confirmed SARS-CoV-2 infection or an uninfected control (not recorded which). Sequenced sample: whole blood. V usage is TRBV9 and J usage is TRBJ2-1; D is unclear. CDR3 sequence reads: CASSPQPRTHNEQFF. DNA of the CDR3: TGTGCCAGCAGCCCTCAACCCCGGACGCACAATGAGCAGTTCTTC.